The rows below give T cell receptor beta chains drawn from one sample of a study of T-cell reconstitution after alpha-beta-depleted transplantation in children. TCRdb re-analysed the PCR reads in MiXCR, keeping a single row per CDR3 protein. The sample holds approximately 350,000 distinct CDR3 sequences, 13% seen once. This material consisted of PBMCs, taken from the stem cell graft. The receptor source for this set is a human donor who donated a stem cell graft to a child with Fanconi anemia. The conserved cysteine and the conserved F or W are not part of the CDR3 here.

ASTFTGLIYGYT | TRBJ1-2 | TRBV6-1
ATSDRKGGADTGELF | TRBJ2-2 | TRBV24-1
SASQPTGMNTEAF | TRBJ1-1 | TRBV20-1
ASSLDLRGWEQY | TRBJ2-7 | TRBV5-5
ASSQDLRRVHEKLF | TRBJ1-4 | TRBV4-3
ASSPGVGDTQY | TRBJ2-3 | TRBV18
ASSPTGASTEAF | TRBJ1-1 | TRBV6-4
ASSLRGQGAPLH | TRBJ1-6 | TRBV27
SASDRGQPQH | TRBJ1-5 | TRBV20-1
ASSSGTGMNNEQF | TRBJ2-1 | TRBV5-1
ASNPFGLAGQDYNEQF | TRBJ2-1 | TRBV11-1
ASSITGANTEAF | TRBJ1-1 | TRBV19
ASSDYISAMY | TRBJ2-3 | TRBV6-5
ASSYRLGETQY | TRBJ2-5 | TRBV4-3
ASSLGEHSNQPQH | TRBJ1-5 | TRBV5-1
ASSISGAIYEQY | TRBJ2-7 | TRBV7-9